The 17 T cell receptor beta chains presented below share a single source sample, sequenced in a study of blood T cells in healthy people across ages. Using a J-beta primer mix together with a sample-barcoded 5' primer, a second PCR was run for roughly 7 to 11 cycles. TCRdb ran MiXCR on the 5' RACE reads and lists one entry per CDR3 protein. Found here are 1,100,000 or so distinct CDR3 sequences, 40% to 55% of them singletons; the top ten hold approximately 19%. Sample: blood. The receptors shown here come from a woman aged 55 to 70 in good health.

The CDR3 DNA reads as TGCGCCAGCAGCTTGACCGGGACACAGAACACTGAAGCTTTCTTT. Translation gives CASSLTGTQNTEAFF. The rearrangement joins TRBV5-1 to TRBJ1-1, with a tentative D call TRBD1 (6 bases). The CDR3 is made up of 15 amino acids. Germline CDR1 SGHRS, CDR2 YFSETQ. Trimming removed 1 base from V and 1 base from J, with 11 bases in between.

This clonotype was counted between two and nine times. V usage is TRBV11-2 and J usage is TRBJ2-6; TRBD1 matches at 9 bases. From germline, CDR1 is SGHAT and CDR2 FQNNGV. The CDR3 is made up of 19 amino acids. The junction had 8 bases not matched to a gene; V was cut back by 2 bases and J by 0 bases. CDR3 DNA sequence: TGTGCCAGCAGCTTAAAAAGTGGACAGGGGTTCTCTGGGGCCAACGTCCTGACTTTC. Its protein is CASSLKSGQGFSGANVLTF.

The chain joins TRBV4-2 to TRBJ1-4, with D uncertain. The V gene's germline CDR1 is LGHNA and CDR2 YNFKEQ. The V end lost 0 bases, the J end lost 11 bases, and 7 bases lay between the germline ends. The CDR3 is 12 amino acids. The CDR3 spells CASSQETGKLFF. Here the CDR3 DNA reads TGTGCCAGCAGCCAAGAAACCGGGAAACTGTTTTTT.

In its sample, this clonotype was seen a few times. The genes are TRBV7-3 and TRBJ2-1; TRBD2 might be the D (6 bases). Germline-derived CDR1 and CDR2 are SGHTA and FQGTGA. The V end was cut by 5 bases, the J end by 7 bases, with 15 bases between. CDR3 length: 14 amino acids. CDR3: CASSPLGLLNEQFF. CDR3 coding DNA: TGTGCCAGCAGCCCTTTGGGACTTTTAAATGAGCAGTTCTTC.

The chain combines TRBV15 with TRBJ2-3, with 9 nucleotides matching TRBD2. With V trimmed by 0 bases and J by 5 bases, 9 bases remained unmatched. Germline V lookup: CDR1 LNHNV, CDR2 YYDKDF (reference sequence). The length of the CDR3 is 17 residues. CDR3 DNA: TGTGCCACCAGCAGAGATTTGGCGGGAGGGCCCGAAGATACGCAGTATTTT. Its protein is CATSRDLAGGPEDTQYF.

In its sample, this clonotype was seen a few times. DNA for the CDR3: TGCGCCAGCAGCTCACGCGACCAGGGTGGTACGCAGTATTTT. It codes for CASSSRDQGGTQYF. The genes are TRBV4-1 and TRBJ2-3, with D possibly being TRBD1 (5 bases). The V and J ends lost 5 bases and 8 bases respectively, with 17 bases between them. CDR1 and CDR2 from the germline V gene are MGHRA and YSYEKL. The CDR3 covers 14 residues.

This clonotype was recorded a few times. The chain joins TRBV11-1 to TRBJ2-2; 7 positions match TRBD2. J gave up 3 bases and V 2 bases, and 6 bases lay outside the gene matches. In germline, CDR1 is SGHAT, CDR2 FQDESV (reference sequence). This CDR3 contains 16 residues. CDR3 sequence: CASSLSGGVDTGELFF. The CDR3 DNA sequence: TGTGCCAGCAGCTTATCTGGGGGGGTCGACACCGGGGAGCTGTTTTTT.

The sample holds a few counts of this clonotype. The chain uses TRBV6-6 and TRBJ2-1; D call uncertain. The V gene's germline CDR1 is MNHNY and CDR2 SVGAGI (reference sequence). V lost 0 bases to trimming and J lost 7 bases, with 4 bases between them. The CDR3 runs to 12 residues. The DNA for the CDR3 is TGTGCCAGCAGTTACTCTTCAAATGAGCAGTTCTTC. Residues: CASSYSSNEQFF.

This clonotype came up a few times. The V gene is TRBV24-1, the J gene TRBJ2-1; D might be TRBD1 (6 bases). Germline V gene lookup returns CDR1 KGHDR and CDR2 SFDVKD. Trimming cost V 3 bases and J 7 bases, with 9 bases left between them. The CDR3 totals 13 residues. The CDR3 bases are TGTGCCACCAGTGATCCCGACAGGAATGAGCAGTTCTTC. Encoded protein: CATSDPDRNEQFF.

V and J are TRBV5-1 and TRBJ2-7; 7 bases are shared with TRBD2. V shed 4 bases and J 3 bases; nucleotides not matched to a gene: 7. The CDR3 totals 14 residues. The germline V gene has CDR1 SGHRS and CDR2 YFSETQ. DNA of the CDR3: TGCGCCAGCAGCCGTGGGGGGGGGGACTACGAGCAGTACTTC. The encoded protein is CASSRGGGDYEQYF.

The chain carries TRBV10-3 and TRBJ1-2, with TRBD1 matching over 7 bases. V dropped 4 bases and J dropped 2; count of bases not matched to a gene: 7. The CDR3 spans 15 residues. Germline V gives CDR1 ENHRY, CDR2 SYGVKD. This chain's CDR3 is CAISGMETGNYGYTF. CDR3 in DNA: TGTGCCATCAGTGGAATGGAGACAGGGAACTATGGCTACACCTTC.

J is TRBJ2-1 and V is TRBV20-1; TRBD2 agrees at 14 bases. J was trimmed by 4 bases and V by 5 bases; bases with no gene match: 13. This CDR3 spans 18 amino acids. CDR1 and CDR2 (germline): DFQATT, SNEGSKA (reference sequence). The CDR3 DNA follows: TGCAGTGCTCGCACCGGGACTAGCGGGAGAGGGACATACAATGAGCAGTTCTTC. The encoded protein is CSARTGTSGRGTYNEQFF.

This clonotype was counted a few times. The chain combines TRBV4-2 with TRBJ2-7; the match to TRBD2 covers 8 bases. The CDR3 has 17 amino acids. V was pared by 0 bases and J by 0 bases, with 7 bases of the junction left unmatched. The germline CDR1 and CDR2 sequences are LGHNA and YNFKEQ. In DNA form, the CDR3 reads TGTGCCAGCAGCCAAGAATTTTCGAGCGGGGGCTCCTACGAGCAGTACTTC. It codes for CASSQEFSSGGSYEQYF.

CDR3 region: CSVGTETYEQYF. The CDR3 region has the DNA TGCAGCGTTGGAACTGAGACCTACGAGCAGTACTTC. The V gene is TRBV29-1, the J gene TRBJ2-1; D gene unclear. Matching the DNA end better, TRBJ2-7 makes the J call doubtful. The V gene's germline CDR1 is SQVTM and CDR2 ANQGSEA. This CDR3 is 12 amino acids long.

The chain has TRBV9 and TRBJ2-3; D is possibly TRBD1 (6 bases). This CDR3 is built from 15 residues. V gave up 4 bases and J gave up 0 bases, with 12 bases separating them. In germline, CDR1 is SGDLS, CDR2 YYNGEE. This CDR3 is CASSPGVRSTDTQYF. For the CDR3, the DNA is TGTGCCAGCAGCCCAGGGGTGCGGAGCACAGATACGCAGTATTTT.

J is TRBJ2-3 and V is TRBV20-1, with TRBD2 matching over 9 bases. This CDR3 has 16 amino acids. V lost 5 bases, J lost 7 bases, and 16 bases stayed unmatched. Germline CDR1 and CDR2: DFQATT and SNEGSKA (reference sequence). In DNA form, the CDR3 reads TGCAGTGCTTCCCAGGGGGGGACTAGCCTCGTTTATACGCAGTATTTT. Translation: CSASQGGTSLVYTQYF.

This clonotype was seen a handful of times. The rearrangement uses TRBV5-1 and TRBJ2-3; D not certain. Trimming pared 5 bases from V and 1 base from J, leaving 8 bases between. This CDR3 has 13 amino acids. Germline V gene lookup returns CDR1 SGHRS and CDR2 YFSETQ. In DNA form, the CDR3 reads TGCGCCAGCAGAACTACAGGCACAGATACGCAGTATTTT. This gives the protein CASRTTGTDTQYF.